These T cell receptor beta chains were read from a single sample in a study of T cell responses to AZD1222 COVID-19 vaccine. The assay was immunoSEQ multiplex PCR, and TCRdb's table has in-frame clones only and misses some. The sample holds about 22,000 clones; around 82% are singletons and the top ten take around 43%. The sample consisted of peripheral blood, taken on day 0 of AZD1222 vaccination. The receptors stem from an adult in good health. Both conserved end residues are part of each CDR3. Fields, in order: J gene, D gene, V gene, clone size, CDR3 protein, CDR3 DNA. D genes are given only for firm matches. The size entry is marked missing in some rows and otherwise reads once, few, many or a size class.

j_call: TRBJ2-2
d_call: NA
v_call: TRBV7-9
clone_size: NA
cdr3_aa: CASSPGEFTGELFF
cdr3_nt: TGTGCCAGCAGCCCAGGGGAATTCACCGGGGAGCTGTTTTTT

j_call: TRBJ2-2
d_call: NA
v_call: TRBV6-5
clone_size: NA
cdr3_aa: CASSYFRGTGELFF
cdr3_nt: TGTGCCAGCAGTTACTTCCGTGGCACCGGGGAGCTGTTTTTT

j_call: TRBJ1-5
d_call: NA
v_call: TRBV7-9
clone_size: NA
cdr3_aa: CASSLGGVNQPQHF
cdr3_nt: TGTGCCAGCAGCTTAGGGGGTGTGAATCAGCCCCAGCATTTT

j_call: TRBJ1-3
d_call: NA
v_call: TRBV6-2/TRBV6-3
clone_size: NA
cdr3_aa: CASSIGPVDTIYF
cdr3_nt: TGTGCCAGCAGCATCGGACCGGTTGACACCATATATTTT

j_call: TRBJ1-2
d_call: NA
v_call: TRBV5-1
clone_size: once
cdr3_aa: CASSLALGGTKGYTF
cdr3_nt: TGCGCCAGCAGCTTGGCCCTGGGGGGGACTAAGGGCTACACCTTC

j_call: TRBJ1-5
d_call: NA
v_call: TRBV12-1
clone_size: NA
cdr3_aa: CASSFEWQGESQPQHF
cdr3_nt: TGTGCCAGCAGCTTTGAATGGCAGGGCGAGAGTCAGCCCCAGCATTTT

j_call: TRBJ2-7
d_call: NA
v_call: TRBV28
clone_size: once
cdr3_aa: CASSSPAGSYEQYF
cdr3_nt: TGTGCCAGCAGTTCCCCCGCCGGATCCTACGAGCAGTACTTC

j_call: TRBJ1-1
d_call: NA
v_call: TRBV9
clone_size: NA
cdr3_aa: CASSEGSPGTEAFF
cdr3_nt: TGTGCCAGCAGCGAGGGCAGCCCGGGCACTGAAGCTTTCTTT

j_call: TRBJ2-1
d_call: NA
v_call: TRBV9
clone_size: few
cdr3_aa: CASSFRVEQLNEQFF
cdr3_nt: TGTGCCAGCAGCTTTAGGGTCGAACAGCTGAATGAGCAGTTCTTC

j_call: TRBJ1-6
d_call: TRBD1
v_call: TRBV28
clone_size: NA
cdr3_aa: CATPGGQGDSPLHF
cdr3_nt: TGTGCCACTCCAGGGGGACAGGGGGATTCACCCCTCCACTTT

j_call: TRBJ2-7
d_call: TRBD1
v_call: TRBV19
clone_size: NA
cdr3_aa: CASSDRGYEQYF
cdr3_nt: TGTGCCAGTAGCGACAGGGGTTACGAGCAGTACTTC

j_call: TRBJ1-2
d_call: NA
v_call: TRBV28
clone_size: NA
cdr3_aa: CASTARWGANYGYTF
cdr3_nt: TGTGCCAGCACCGCCCGATGGGGGGCGAACTATGGCTACACCTTC

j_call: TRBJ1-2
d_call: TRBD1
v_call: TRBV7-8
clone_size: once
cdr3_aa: CASSPGTGVLFYGYTF
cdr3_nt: TGTGCCAGCAGCCCGGGGACAGGGGTCCTTTTTTATGGCTACACCTTC

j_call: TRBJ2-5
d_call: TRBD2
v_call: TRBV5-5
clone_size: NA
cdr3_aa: CASSLAGGPQETQYF
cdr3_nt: TGTGCCAGCAGCCTAGCGGGGGGGCCCCAAGAGACCCAGTACTTC

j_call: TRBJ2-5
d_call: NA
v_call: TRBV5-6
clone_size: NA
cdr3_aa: CASSYTTDSSQETQYF
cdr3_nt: TGTGCCAGCAGCTACACGACGGACAGCTCACAAGAGACCCAGTACTTC

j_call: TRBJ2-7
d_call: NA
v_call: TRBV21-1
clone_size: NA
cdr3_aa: CATPLQPGHIFYEQYF
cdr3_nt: TGTGCCACGCCACTACAACCGGGACATATTTTTTACGAGCAGTACTTC

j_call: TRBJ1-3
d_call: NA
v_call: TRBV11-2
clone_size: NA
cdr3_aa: CASSPSGRTSGNTIYF
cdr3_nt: TGTGCCAGCAGCCCTAGTGGCAGAACCTCTGGAAACACCATATATTTT

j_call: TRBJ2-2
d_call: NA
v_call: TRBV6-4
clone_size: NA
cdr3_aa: CASSRNGLLSNTGELFF
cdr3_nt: TGTGCCAGCAGCAGAAATGGACTACTATCGAACACCGGGGAGCTGTTTTTT

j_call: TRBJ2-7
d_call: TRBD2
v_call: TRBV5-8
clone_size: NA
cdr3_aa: CASSFPGTSRYEQYF
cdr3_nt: TGTGCCAGCAGCTTCCCAGGGACTAGCCGCTACGAGCAGTACTTC

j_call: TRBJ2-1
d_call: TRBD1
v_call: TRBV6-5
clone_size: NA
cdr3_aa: CASSQRQGYNEQFF
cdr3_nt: TGTGCCAGCAGTCAAAGACAGGGCTACAATGAGCAGTTCTTC

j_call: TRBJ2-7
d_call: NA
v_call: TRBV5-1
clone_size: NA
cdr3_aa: CASSLETLYEQYF
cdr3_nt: TGCGCCAGCAGCTTGGAAACTCTCTACGAGCAGTACTTC

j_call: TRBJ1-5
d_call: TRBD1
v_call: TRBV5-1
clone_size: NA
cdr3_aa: CASRTGIGSNQPQHF
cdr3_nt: TGCGCCAGCCGGACAGGGATCGGTAGCAATCAGCCCCAGCATTTT

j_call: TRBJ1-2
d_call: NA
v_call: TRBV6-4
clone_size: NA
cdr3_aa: CASTRGSNYGYTF
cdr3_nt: TGTGCCAGCACCCGTGGCTCTAACTATGGCTACACCTTC

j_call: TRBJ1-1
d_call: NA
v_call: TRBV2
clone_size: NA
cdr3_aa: CASSETGAGQGQAFF
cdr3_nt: TGTGCCAGCAGTGAAACCGGGGCAGGTCAGGGCCAAGCTTTCTTT

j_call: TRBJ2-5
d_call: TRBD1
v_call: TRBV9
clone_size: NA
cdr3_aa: CASSGWDSEETQYF
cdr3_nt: TGTGCCAGCAGCGGATGGGACAGCGAAGAGACCCAGTACTTC

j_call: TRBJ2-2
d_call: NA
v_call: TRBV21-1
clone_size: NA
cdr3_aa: CARGDLYRHGQGRNTGELFF
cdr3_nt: TGTGCCAGGGGGGACCTATATAGGCATGGACAGGGGAGGAACACCGGGGAGCTGTTTTTT

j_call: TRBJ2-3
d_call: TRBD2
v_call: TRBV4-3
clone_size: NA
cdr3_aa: CASSQETPFGSGNKNTQYF
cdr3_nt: TGCGCCAGCAGCCAAGAAACACCTTTTGGTAGCGGGAACAAAAATACGCAGTATTTT

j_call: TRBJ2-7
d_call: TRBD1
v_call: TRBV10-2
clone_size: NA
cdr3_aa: CASSPNGQGHEQYF
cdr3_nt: TGCGCCAGCAGCCCAAACGGACAGGGCCACGAGCAGTACTTC

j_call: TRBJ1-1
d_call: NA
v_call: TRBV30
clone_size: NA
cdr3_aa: CAWRRSPWAEAFF
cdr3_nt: TGTGCCTGGAGGAGATCCCCGTGGGCTGAAGCTTTCTTT